The rows below give T cell receptor beta chains drawn from one sample of a study of CD8 T cells in Susac syndrome. TCRdb passed the immunoSEQ multiplex PCR reads through MiXCR, listing each CDR3 protein once. The sample has some 210,000 distinct CDR3 sequences, about 94% seen once. Sequenced material: CD4+ T cells from PBMCs. The origin of the receptors is a human donor with Susac syndrome. Each CDR3 is given with its conserved first and last residue.

V gene	CDR3 protein
TRBV20-1	CSATTDTQYF
TRBV18	CASSPKRETQYF
TRBV30	CAWSVLRAGEQYF
TRBV19	CASTPDRINTYQPQHF
TRBV4-3	CASSLTEVNTGELFF
TRBV6-2/TRBV6-3	CASRRDNQDEQYF
TRBV27	CASSLGRVNTEAFF
TRBV20-1	CSARDGGSPLHF
TRBV20-1	CSASDRRINTGELFF
TRBV7-2	CASSLVGGWGSATEAFF
TRBV7-2	CASSFGGQFSGNTIYF
TRBV30	CAWAGENNQPQHF
TRBV5-1	CASSTLGGNEQFF
TRBV5-4	CASSLSQGGRSNQPQHF
TRBV5-1	CASSRDRGKGEKLFF
TRBV19	CASSGAGRGWEHTEAFF
TRBV10-3	CAINGQGRGETQYF
TRBV30	CAWGGLNTEAFF
TRBV20-1	CSARVAGGGAPYNEQFF
TRBV7-3	CASSLDSWGNQPQHF
TRBV12-3/TRBV12-4	CASSLRKGAQEQYF
TRBV6-6	CAIGGLLFNEQFF
TRBV20-1	CSAEWAGSYEQYF
TRBV30	CAWSNSGAQNEQFF
TRBV7-9	CASSLRADRRNTEAFF
TRBV7-9	CASSSRTGTAEQYF
TRBV3-1	CASSLGFHNLNEQFF
TRBV20-1	CSAPDRGDEKLFF
TRBV20-1	CSAPAEGSYNEQFF
TRBV5-6	CASSRGGSWTQYF
TRBV20-1	CSAADATYEQYF
TRBV2	CASSEAKQGQPQHF
TRBV4-3	CASSQDWLGEAFF
TRBV12-3/TRBV12-4	CASRRTSGGINTGELFF
TRBV29-1	CSVTAGAANYGYTF
TRBV20-1	CSARDRGQGEAFF
TRBV4-3	CASSLGGQAFDEQYF
TRBV11-1	CASSLGSGGYEQYF
TRBV7-9	CASSVARTEAFF
TRBV10-3	CAISPGSAGGASPDTQYF
TRBV12-3/TRBV12-4	CASSFLSPGELFF
TRBV15	CATSVDPRGTDTQYF
TRBV18	CASSTGKGNTEAFF
TRBV4-2	CASSSRTSGGAQGTDTQYF
TRBV20-1	CSARDRGQGSTEAFF
TRBV6-2/TRBV6-3	CASRRTGKGSPLHF
TRBV20-1	CSARDLPDRVSNEQYF
TRBV20-1	CSARSQSSNYGYTF
TRBV28	CASHYPHTRGLNYGYTF
TRBV25-1	CASSDGAGRNPSGANVLTF
TRBV11-2	CASSLTLAGGDNEQFF
TRBV12-3/TRBV12-4	CASSLGLPNSPLHF
TRBV29-1	CSVVQGEGYTF